A single sample is the source of the 24 T cell receptor beta chains below, sequenced in a study of T cell responses to AZD1222 COVID-19 vaccine. The data were produced by immunoSEQ multiplex PCR, yet TCRdb's version contains in-frame clones alone and is incomplete. The sample lists 150,000 to 200,000 clones, approximately 91% occurring once. The sample here was peripheral blood, taken on day 0 of AZD1222 vaccination. Receptor source: an adult in good health.

The chain uses TRBV11-1 and TRBJ2-1; D remains ambiguous. There are 12 residues in the CDR3. The germline CDR1 and CDR2 sequences are SGHAT and FQDESV (reference sequence). The ends were cut back, 2 bases at V and 8 bases at J, with 7 bases in the middle. This chain's CDR3 is CASSLFGDEQFF. In DNA, the CDR3 is TGTGCCAGCAGCTTATTTGGGGATGAGCAGTTCTTC.

This chain uses TRBV7-2 with TRBJ1-3; D unclear. The CDR3 contains 15 residues. Germline-derived CDR1 and CDR2 are SGHTA and FQGNSA. V was shortened by 0 bases and J by 0 bases, with 6 bases between the two germline ends. The chain's CDR3 is CASSLALYSGNTIYF. The CDR3 DNA reads TGTGCCAGCAGCTTAGCGCTTTACTCTGGAAACACCATATATTTT.

This rearrangement joins TRBV28 to TRBJ1-1; D remains ambiguous. CDR1 is MDHEN, CDR2 SYDVKM, per germline. The CDR3 consists of 13 residues. V was clipped by 5 bases and J by 1 base, with 8 bases between them. CDR3 coding DNA: TGTGCCAGCAGTCCCAGTTGGAACACTGAAGCTTTCTTT. Translated, it gives CASSPSWNTEAFF.

This clone has a single count. V and J are TRBV28 and TRBJ2-7; 10 positions match TRBD1. Trimming at V came to 4 bases and at J to 2 bases, leaving 5 bases not matched to a gene. Looked up from germline, CDR1 is MDHEN and CDR2 is SYDVKM. CDR3 length: 15 amino acids. Here the CDR3 reads CASSSGQGVTYEQYV. In DNA, the CDR3 is TGTGCCAGCAGTTCCGGACAGGGGGTAACCTACGAGCAGTACGTC.

The CDR3: CASTTAAQGINEKLFF. In nucleotides, the CDR3 is TGTGCCAGCACGACAGCCGCACAGGGAATCAATGAAAAACTGTTTTTT. V is TRBV7-8 and J is TRBJ1-4, with D tentatively TRBD1 (6 bases). This CDR3 is built from 16 residues. CDR1 is SGHVS and CDR2 is FQNEAQ in the germline V gene. Between the trimmed V and J ends, which lost 7 bases and 5 bases, there was a span of 20 bases.

The sample holds one count of this clone. V is TRBV4-2 and J is TRBJ1-4; D ambiguous. V was shortened by 0 bases and J by 7 bases, with 9 bases between the two germline ends. This CDR3 has 14 amino acids. CDR1 and CDR2 from the germline V gene are LGHNA and YNFKEQ. In DNA form, the CDR3 reads TGTGCCAGCAGCCAAGAAGGGATAGGTGAAAAACTGTTTTTT. Its protein product is CASSQEGIGEKLFF.

The gene calls are TRBV6-4 and TRBJ1-1; tentatively, D is TRBD1 (5 bases). In germline, CDR1 is MRHNA, CDR2 SNTAGT. CDR3 length: 13 residues. V was shortened by 4 bases and J by 1 base, with 7 bases between the two germline ends. CDR3 loop: CASSADTNTEAFF. In DNA, the CDR3 is TGTGCCAGCAGTGCGGACACGAACACTGAAGCTTTCTTT.

V and J are TRBV28 and TRBJ1-6, with a tentative D call TRBD1 (5 bases). Trimming shortened V by 5 bases and J by 1 base, and 12 bases separated the two germline ends. Per germline, CDR1 MDHEN and CDR2 SYDVKM. The CDR3 spans 16 residues. CDR3 nucleotide sequence: TGTGCCAGCAGTCTCCCAGGGTCGTCCTATAATTCACCCCTCCACTTT. Translation gives CASSLPGSSYNSPLHF.

The count of this clone is one. The chain recombines TRBV6-1 with TRBJ2-3; D is unresolved. The length of the CDR3 is 11 residues. Looked up from germline, CDR1 is MNHNS and CDR2 is SASEGT. V dropped 3 bases and J dropped 6 bases, with 4 bases sitting between them. DNA of the CDR3: TGTGCCAGCAGTGACGGGGATACGCAGTATTTT. It yields the protein CASSDGDTQYF.

The V gene is TRBV5-5, the J gene TRBJ1-4, with D perhaps TRBD1 (5 bases). CDR3 length: 16 amino acids. V was pared by 2 bases and J by 5 bases, with 16 bases between. The germline V gene encodes CDR1 SGHKS and CDR2 YYEKEE (reference sequence). CDR3 in amino acids: CASSFRPRDGNEKLFF. CDR3 nucleotide sequence: TGTGCCAGCAGCTTCCGCCCCAGGGACGGGAATGAAAAACTGTTTTTT.

The chain employs TRBV5-4 and TRBJ1-2; 9 positions agree with TRBD1. The germline V gene has CDR1 SGHNT and CDR2 YYREEE (reference sequence). This CDR3 region has 14 residues. The V segment lost 5 bases and the J segment 3 bases; nucleotides outside the gene matches: 5. As DNA, the CDR3 is TGTGCCAGCAGGCGACAGGGGGGGGACTATGGCTACACCTTC. This codes for CASRRQGGDYGYTF.

The rearrangement joins TRBV13 to TRBJ1-6; D is unresolved. V dropped 1 base and J dropped 0 bases, with 13 bases sitting between them. CDR3 size: 18 residues. Germline V CDR1 and CDR2: PRHDT, FYEKMQ (reference sequence). CDR3 coding DNA: TGTGCCAGCAGCTTAGTTGATGGATGGGACTCCTATAATTCACCCCTCCACTTT. Protein product: CASSLVDGWDSYNSPLHF.

The genes are TRBV14 and TRBJ1-3; D is uncertain. The ends were cut back, 1 base at V and 0 bases at J, with 13 bases in the middle. Germline V gene data show CDR1 as SGHDN and CDR2 as FVKESK. CDR3 length: 17 residues. The CDR3 coding sequence is TGTGCCAGCAGCCAAGTTAGCGCCAGGCCCTCTGGAAACACCATATATTTT. Its protein product is CASSQVSARPSGNTIYF.

This rearrangement joins TRBV18 to TRBJ1-5; D gene uncertain. Germline CDR1 reads KGHSH; CDR2 reads LQKENI. V dropped 2 bases and J dropped 7 bases, with 12 bases sitting between them. The CDR3 runs 14 residues. CDR3 sequence (DNA): TGTGCCAGCTCACCAAGTCAAAGTGGACAGCCCCAGCATTTT. Protein sequence: CASSPSQSGQPQHF.

The rearrangement joins TRBV5-5 to TRBJ1-6; D ambiguous. Germline V lookup: CDR1 SGHKS, CDR2 YYEKEE (reference sequence). V was pared by 0 bases and J by 6 bases, with 16 bases between. The CDR3 totals 17 residues. As DNA, the CDR3 is TGTGCCAGCAGCTTGGCCGCCGCCTCGGCCCTTAATTCACCCCTCCACTTT. It codes for CASSLAAASALNSPLHF.

The chain has TRBV6-4 and TRBJ1-2; no definite D call. This CDR3 has 13 amino acids. Trimming left V 4 bases short and J 6 bases short, with 12 bases between. CDR1 is MRHNA and CDR2 is SNTAGT in the germline V gene. The CDR3 coding sequence is TGTGCCAGCAGTGCGAATCGGTATGATGGCTACACCTTC. Translated, it gives CASSANRYDGYTF.

The chain carries TRBV18 and TRBJ2-1, with a tentative D call TRBD1 (6 bases). V was trimmed by 4 bases and J by 4 bases, leaving 17 bases between them. The length of the CDR3 is 16 residues. Germline assignment: CDR1 KGHSH and CDR2 LQKENI. As DNA, the CDR3 is TGTGCCAGCTCACGGTCAGGGACAACGTCATACAATGAGCAGTTCTTC. It encodes CASSRSGTTSYNEQFF.

The chain uses TRBV9 and TRBJ1-4, with TRBD1 matching over 9 bases. Germline V gene sequence: CDR1 SGDLS, CDR2 YYNGEE. This CDR3 is 16 amino acids long. V dropped 0 bases and J dropped 5; count of bases not matched to a gene: 5. The DNA for the CDR3 is TGTGCCAGCAGCGTAGCCCCGACAGGGGGAAATGAAAAACTGTTTTTT. Protein product: CASSVAPTGGNEKLFF.

The chain recombines TRBV2 with TRBJ1-2, with a possible D match to TRBD1 (5 bases). The CDR3 is made up of 14 amino acids. V lost 3 bases and J lost 10, with 18 bases in between. Germline V CDR1 and CDR2: SNHLY, FYNNEI. The CDR3 reads CASSDLLRQGDYTF. CDR3 coding DNA: TGTGCCAGCAGTGACCTTCTTAGGCAGGGTGACTACACCTTC.

V and J are TRBV7-6 and TRBJ1-1, with 8 bases fitting TRBD1. J gave up 4 bases and V 5 bases, and 3 bases lay outside the gene matches. This CDR3 has 13 residues. Per the germline V gene, CDR1 is SGHVS and CDR2 is FNYEAQ. CDR3 in DNA: TGTGCCAGCAGCACAGACAGGGGCACTGAAGCTTTCTTT. This codes for CASSTDRGTEAFF.

This rearrangement joins TRBV5-6 to TRBJ2-7, with TRBD1 identical over 9 bases. CDR3 length: 15 amino acids. Germline V gives CDR1 SGHDT, CDR2 YYEEEE. Trimming removed 4 bases from V and 2 bases from J; junction bases left unmatched: 7. CDR3 sequence (DNA): TGTGCCAGCAGCCATGGGGACAGGGAAACCTACGAGCAGTACTTC. Amino acids: CASSHGDRETYEQYF.

As concerns this clone: At one end, the junction sequence differs from germline, possibly due to a read error. The chain recombines TRBV7-7 with TRBJ2-3; the D gene is possibly TRBD1 (5 bases). CDR1 is SSHAT, CDR2 FNYEAQ, per germline (reference sequence). CDR3 size: 15 residues. CDR3 bases: TGTGCTAGCAGCCCGACCGGGTGGGGCCCAGATACGCAGTATTTT. It yields the protein CASSPTGWGPDTQYF.

The rearrangement uses TRBV20-1 and TRBJ2-7, with TRBD2 identical over 8 bases. CDR1 DFQATT and CDR2 SNEGSKA come from the germline V gene (reference sequence). The CDR3 is 13 amino acids. J lost 3 bases, V lost 3 bases, and 4 bases had no gene match. The CDR3 coding sequence is TGCAGTGCTAGTACGGGGGGGTACTACGAGCAGTACTTC. This encodes CSASTGGYYEQYF.

This rearrangement joins TRBV4-2 to TRBJ1-2; weak D call: TRBD1 (6 bases). Germline CDR1 and CDR2: LGHNA and YNFKEQ. CDR3 length: 15 amino acids. Deletions cut 1 base from V and 3 bases from J, with 12 bases between. The CDR3 nucleotides read TGTGCCAGCAGCCAAGTGGGGGGGCGCGACTATGGCTACACCTTC. Its protein is CASSQVGGRDYGYTF.